The clone carrying this T cell receptor (beta chain) was recorded at least ten times. Amplified TCR beta CDR3 regions derived from RNA transcripts. Using the HTBI primer set, a first-round RT-PCR was run on the TCR CDR3. TCRdb called the multiplex PCR reads again in MiXCR, with one record for every CDR3 protein. The sample has some 510,000 distinct CDR3 sequences; less than 25% are singletons. For the diagnoses, clinical symptoms, serum thyroxine and TRAb, thyroid ultrasound and orbital computed tomography were used. This record belongs to a study of T cells in Graves' hyperthyroidism and ophthalmopathy. Across the study: Once the initial diagnosis was made, peripheral blood was obtained before any treatment.

CDR3 length equals 15 residues. Germline V gene sequence: CDR1 SGHNT, CDR2 YENEEA. The V gene lost 3 bases and the J gene lost 6 bases, with 14 bases spanning the gap. The source material was blood. The rearrangement joins TRBV11-3 to TRBJ2-2; possible D gene TRBD2, 6 bases. The clonotype originates from a man aged 18-30 years with Graves' hyperthyroidism. In nucleotides, the CDR3 is TGTGCCAGCAGCTTTGGGGGACTGCGTGCCGGGGAGCTGTTTTTT. It is translated as CASSFGGLRAGELFF.